The sequence of this T cell receptor (beta chain) was determined in a study of cytomegalovirus exposure and HLA in healthy donors. J gave up 6 bases and V 0 bases, and 9 bases lay outside the gene matches. The V gene's germline CDR1 is SGHRS and CDR2 YFSETQ. This CDR3 has 17 amino acids. The PCR employed 60 Vbeta primers together with 13 Jbeta primers. Data came from immunoSEQ multiplex PCR; TCRdb stores just in-frame clones and leaves some out. The sample shows 150,000 or so clones, roughly 80% of them seen only once. It was healthy bone marrow donors who served as donors. This receptor was taken from a male donor in good health and CMV-seropositive. The rearrangement joins TRBV5-1 to TRBJ2-1, with 10 positions matching TRBD2. Sample: PBMCs. The chain's CDR3 is CASSLVGSSGSRNEQFF. DNA for the CDR3: TGCGCCAGCAGCTTGGTGGGTTCTAGCGGGAGTCGCAATGAGCAGTTCTTC.